A selection of T cell receptor beta chains follows, all from one sample in a study of T cell changes during pregnancy in multiple sclerosis. Data came from immunoSEQ multiplex PCR; TCRdb stores just in-frame clones and leaves some out. The table includes about 75,000 clones, around 92% detected once. Sequences were derived from peripheral blood, sampled in the first trimester of pregnancy. Receptor source: a female donor in good health, enrolled as a control in a pregnancy study. Both conserved end residues are part of each CDR3. A D gene is named only where the DNA matches it firmly. Clone sizes are given selectively: once, few, many, or a class where the clone is expanded.

abundance	j_gene	v_gene	d_gene	CDR3nt	CDR3aa
NA	TRBJ1-1	TRBV13	NA	TGTGCCAGCAGCCCAGGAGGGATCACTGAAGCTTTCTTT	CASSPGGITEAFF
NA	TRBJ1-1	TRBV5-6	NA	TGTGCCAGCAGCTTGGCCGGGGAGTCCCTGAACACTGAAGCTTTCTTT	CASSLAGESLNTEAFF
NA	TRBJ2-3	TRBV27	NA	TGTGCCAGCAGTCGAAACAGGGCTAGCACAGATACGCAGTATTTT	CASSRNRASTDTQYF
NA	TRBJ2-7	TRBV18	NA	TGTGCCAGCTCACCGATGGGAGTGGGCGAGCAGTACTTC	CASSPMGVGEQYF
NA	TRBJ1-1	TRBV21-1	NA	TGTGCCAGCCGCATTTGGGGGCGAATGAACACTGAAGCTTTCTTT	CASRIWGRMNTEAFF
few	TRBJ1-6	TRBV27	NA	TGTGCCAGCAGCCAGCAGGGGAATTCACCCCTCCACTTT	CASSQQGNSPLHF
NA	TRBJ2-1	TRBV7-7	NA	TGTGCTAGCAGCCGGACAGTTTACAATGAGCAGTTCTTC	CASSRTVYNEQFF
NA	TRBJ2-1	TRBV7-6	TRBD2	TGTGCCAGCAGCCCCCGGGACCGGGAGGGTGAGCAGTTCTTC	CASSPRDREGEQFF
once	TRBJ2-7	TRBV28	NA	TGTGCCAGCAGGGCATCCTGGGAGCAGTACTTC	CASRASWEQYF
NA	TRBJ2-7	TRBV27	TRBD2	TGTGCCAGCAGGGATAGCGGGAGTTTTTACGAGCAGTACTTC	CASRDSGSFYEQYF
NA	TRBJ1-4	TRBV4-3	TRBD1	TGCGCCAGCAGCCAGGGACAGGGGAATGAAAAACTGTTTTTT	CASSQGQGNEKLFF
NA	TRBJ1-1	TRBV6-4	TRBD1	TGTGCCAGCAGTGATCGAGGGGGCGCGAGTACTGAAGCTTTCTTT	CASSDRGGASTEAFF
NA	TRBJ1-1	TRBV5-1	TRBD1	TGCGCCAGCAGCCCCTGGACAGGGCGGAACACTGAAGCTTTCTTT	CASSPWTGRNTEAFF
once	TRBJ2-1	TRBV4-2	TRBD1	TGTGCCAGCAGCCAGGGACAGCGTTCTTTGAGCTCCTACAATGAGCAGTTCTTC	CASSQGQRSLSSYNEQFF
once	TRBJ2-5	TRBV6-6	TRBD2	TGTGCCAGCAGTTACTCGGGGCGGGGGGCAGAGACCCAGTACTTC	CASSYSGRGAETQYF
NA	TRBJ2-7	TRBV5-1	TRBD2	TGCGCCAGCAGCTTGACTAGCGGGGGGGCCTACGAGCAGTACTTC	CASSLTSGGAYEQYF
NA	TRBJ2-7	TRBV28	NA	TGTGCCAGCAGTGGTTTCGCAGACTCCTACGAGCAGTACTTC	CASSGFADSYEQYF
NA	TRBJ2-6	TRBV6-5	NA	TGTGCCAGCAGTTACTCTGTCAGGGGGGCCAACGTCCTGACTTTC	CASSYSVRGANVLTF
NA	TRBJ2-5	TRBV7-9	TRBD1	TGTGCCAGCAGCTTAACAGGGGCCGGAGAGACCCAGTACTTC	CASSLTGAGETQYF
NA	TRBJ2-3	TRBV6-1	TRBD2	TGTGCCAGCAGTGAAAGAGCGGGAGGGCCAGATACGCAGTATTTT	CASSERAGGPDTQYF
NA	TRBJ2-7	TRBV5-1	NA	TGCGCCAGCAGCTTGGGGGCTAGCGTTCTCTACGAGCAGTACTTC	CASSLGASVLYEQYF
NA	TRBJ1-5	TRBV6-1	NA	TGTGCCAGCAGTGGACAGATACATCAGCCCCAGCATTTT	CASSGQIHQPQHF
NA	TRBJ1-1	TRBV19	NA	TGTGCCAGTAGAACCGATTGGGGGAGGGGCACTGAAGCTTTCTTT	CASRTDWGRGTEAFF
once	TRBJ2-6	TRBV6-6	NA	TGTGCCAGTCTCGGGGGGCTTAGGGACAACGTCCTGACTTTC	CASLGGLRDNVLTF
NA	TRBJ1-5	TRBV19	NA	TGTGCCAGTAGTATCGACAATAGCAATCAGCCCCAGCATTTT	CASSIDNSNQPQHF
few	TRBJ1-1	TRBV7-2	NA	TGTGCCAGCAGCCATACGGCAGGGATGCCGCTCTTT	CASSHTAGMPLF
NA	TRBJ2-5	TRBV9	TRBD1	TGTGCCAGCAGCGTAGGACGGGACAGCCAAGAGACCCAGTACTTC	CASSVGRDSQETQYF
NA	TRBJ2-5	TRBV12-5	TRBD2	TGTGCTAGTGGTTCAGGGACGGGGGGGCCAATGGAGACCCAGTACTTC	CASGSGTGGPMETQYF
once	TRBJ2-7	TRBV5-1	TRBD1	TGCGCCAGCAGCTTCGGACAGGGGCCCTACGAGCAGTACTTC	CASSFGQGPYEQYF
NA	TRBJ2-1	TRBV4-3	TRBD2	TGCGCCAGCAGCCAAGAGGGCCTAGCGGGGTATAATGAGCAGTTCTTC	CASSQEGLAGYNEQFF
NA	TRBJ2-3	TRBV6-5	TRBD2	TGTGCCAGCAGAGCTCTAGCGGGGTGGGGAGATACGCAGTATTTT	CASRALAGWGDTQYF
NA	TRBJ2-3	TRBV18	NA	TGTGCCAGCTCACCACCTGCCGAAGGAGGTACAGATACGCAGTATTTT	CASSPPAEGGTDTQYF
NA	TRBJ2-1	TRBV5-1	NA	TGCGCCAGCAGATTGGACTCCCACCCCTTTAGCGAGCAGTTCTTC	CASRLDSHPFSEQFF
once	TRBJ2-2	TRBV19	TRBD1	TGTGCCAGTAGTATGGCCAACAGGGGGCCTACCGGGGAGCTGTTTTTT	CASSMANRGPTGELFF
NA	TRBJ1-1	TRBV27	NA	TGTGCCAGCAGTAAACTCGGACTTGAAGCTTTCTTT	CASSKLGLEAFF
NA	TRBJ1-2	TRBV5-4	NA	TGTGCCAGCAGCTTGGATTCACGGCAGGGGAGGGGAGAAATCTTC	CASSLDSRQGRGEIF
NA	TRBJ2-1	TRBV6-1	TRBD2	TGTGCCAGCAGTGAACCTGCACTAGCGGGGGTAGTCGATGAGCAGTTCTTC	CASSEPALAGVVDEQFF
once	TRBJ2-1	TRBV7-2	NA	TGTGCCAGCAGCTTAGGAAGCGGAGGATACAATGAGCAGTTCTTC	CASSLGSGGYNEQFF
NA	TRBJ2-1	TRBV7-2	TRBD2	TGTGCCAGCAGCTTGACTAGCGGGAGTCAAGGGGGTGAGCAGTTCTTC	CASSLTSGSQGGEQFF
NA	TRBJ1-2	TRBV15	TRBD1	TGTGCCACCAGCAGAGATCTAGGGACAGCTAACTATGGCTACACCTTC	CATSRDLGTANYGYTF
NA	TRBJ2-5	TRBV5-4	TRBD2	TGTGCCAGCAGGGGGGGACTATCCCAAGAGACCCAGTACTTC	CASRGGLSQETQYF
NA	TRBJ2-3	TRBV13	TRBD1	TGTGCCAGCAGCCCGGGGACAGTTTCGGCAGATACGCAGTATTTT	CASSPGTVSADTQYF
NA	TRBJ2-7	TRBV29-1	NA	TGCAGCGCTCGGGACTACGAGCAGTACTTC	CSARDYEQYF
NA	TRBJ1-1	TRBV7-9	NA	TGTGCCAGCGGGAGGCTGGGGGGGACTGAAGCTTTCTTT	CASGRLGGTEAFF
once	TRBJ1-2	TRBV18	TRBD1	TGTGCCAGCTCAGGGACAGACCGCTATGGCTACACCTTC	CASSGTDRYGYTF
NA	TRBJ2-2	TRBV9	NA	TGTGCCAGCAGCGTAGTCGGGGAGTTGGGCGCCGGGGAGCTGTTTTTT	CASSVVGELGAGELFF
NA	TRBJ1-1	TRBV4-1	NA	TGCGCCAGCAGCTTTAGAGCCCCAAGACAGCTGGCGAACACTGAAGCTTTCTTT	CASSFRAPRQLANTEAFF
NA	TRBJ1-5	TRBV5-1	TRBD1	TGCGCCAGCAGCCCATTTGGGACAGGGAAAAATCAGCCCCAGCATTTT	CASSPFGTGKNQPQHF
NA	TRBJ2-7	TRBV7-9	NA	TGTGCCAGCACAGGGACCTACGAGCAGTACTTC	CASTGTYEQYF
NA	TRBJ2-7	TRBV27	NA	TGTGCCAGCAGTTTAGAAGGGGCGCGGCCGAACTACGAGCAGTACTTC	CASSLEGARPNYEQYF
NA	TRBJ1-3	TRBV9	NA	TGTGCCAGCAGCGCGACACCCTCCTCTGGAAACACCATATATTTT	CASSATPSSGNTIYF
NA	TRBJ2-7	TRBV2	NA	TGTGCCAGCAGGGCCCTAGGAGCCGGGATCTACGAGCAGTACTTC	CASRALGAGIYEQYF
NA	TRBJ2-2	TRBV7-8	TRBD1	TGTGCCAGCAGCATCAGGGGGCCTCACGGGGAGCTGTTTTTT	CASSIRGPHGELFF
NA	TRBJ1-2	TRBV5-1	TRBD1	TGCGCCAGCAGCTTGGAGGGCGGGACAGGGGATGGCTACACCTTC	CASSLEGGTGDGYTF
NA	TRBJ2-1	TRBV27	TRBD1	TGTGCCAGCAGTTTTGGGCAGGGGGTGGTCAATGAGCAGTTCTTC	CASSFGQGVVNEQFF
NA	TRBJ1-1	TRBV18	NA	TGTGCCAGCTCACCACGGACAGTTATGAACACTGAAGCTTTCTTT	CASSPRTVMNTEAFF
NA	TRBJ2-5	TRBV5-1	TRBD1	TGCGCCAGCAGCCCCGGGACAGAAGAGACCCAGTACTTC	CASSPGTEETQYF